This TCR beta chain was recorded in a study of vaccination and CD4 T cells after COVID-19 (dated by TCRdb to between 2020 and 2023). With respect to the entire study: The convalescent cohort comprised six males and four females, including two Hispanic individuals, seven Caucasians, two Asians and one multiracial person. In around ten COVID-19 convalescent patients and 4 infection-naive healthy vaccine recipients, the spike-specific CD4+ TCR repertoire before mRNA vaccination was compared with the repertoire after mRNA vaccination. The cultures were stimulated with overlapping spike peptide pools from SARS-CoV-2 and from the common cold coronaviruses HCoV-NL63, HCoV-OC43 and HCoV-229E. Control cultures used a CEFX viral epitope pool as positive control, an HIV-1 Nef peptide pool as negative control, or no peptide. Post-vaccine blood samples were collected a median of around 70 days after the second vaccine dose, ranging from about 13 to 241 days. An earlier paper using these donors assessed, at the TCR clonotype level, memory CD4+ T cell crossreactivity between SARS-CoV-2 and common cold coronavirus spike proteins. Post-COVID blood samples were collected from convalescent patients a median of about 92 days after diagnosis, with a range of about 35 to 170 days. Two doses of either the Pfizer-BioNTech BNT162b2 vaccine (n=8) or the Moderna mRNA-1273 vaccine (n=2) were administered to participants. Overall study results and their limits: The median count of SARS-CoV-2-reactive clonotypes went up from 20 to 25 after infection to a few dozen after vaccination, although the change was not significant. Only a relatively small number of convalescent patients were included in the study, and early timepoints following natural infection were not analyzed. In convalescent patients, a median about 84% of post-vaccine SARS-CoV-2-reactive clones were detected only after vaccination, and vaccine-specific priming was suggested by this finding. Of the vaccine-specific clones in convalescent patients, 304 of 307, or nearly all, reacted only to SARS-CoV-2 spike and did not cross-react with common cold coronaviruses.

The treatment or condition label on this specimen signifies: roughly 10-day PBMC culture with coronavirus spike peptide pools or control peptides (ViraFEST assay). CD4+ T cells from unexposed donors were collected before the COVID-19 pandemic (2011-2018). The ViraFEST assay was used in the study, in which antigen-specific T cells were expanded with peptide pools and expanded clonotypes were subsequently identified by TCR sequencing. PBMCs were cultured at around 2 million per well in IMDM supplemented with roughly 5.2% human AB serum and about 10 IU/ml IL-2, with roughly 10 ug/ml peptide pools added. Half of the culture medium was replaced with fresh IL-2-containing medium on days 3 and 7. Once the cells had been in culture for less than 12 days, the EasySep CD4+ T cell isolation kit was used to isolate CD4+ T cells by negative selection. As cell number allowed, CD4+ T cells from unexposed donors were tested for reactivity to SARS-CoV-2 S and N and to four common cold coronavirus spike pools. Ficoll-Paque Plus gradient centrifugation was used to isolate PBMCs from whole blood, and the isolated PBMCs were then either used fresh or cryopreserved at -140C. Each culture condition was generally run in triplicate wells. Leukapheresis product for the unexposed donors was bought commercially.

This clonotype was seen more than once but under ten times. Its antigen remains undetermined. No much larger clone exists at a distance of one base, and base qualities are not known. The library was generated by PCR. DNA from cultured CD4+ T cells underwent TCR sequencing with the Oncomine TCR Beta short-read assay at the Johns Hopkins FTIC core. The QIAamp micro DNA kit was used to extract genomic DNA from the cultured CD4+ T cells. Oncomine TCR Beta libraries made from cultured CD4+ T cells were pooled using unique dual indexes and sequenced on an Illumina iSeq 100. Per the original workflow: Non-productive sequences were filtered out, and CDR3s that did not start with C, did not end with F or W, or were shorter than 7 amino acids were discarded. The MANAFEST web application was used to identify antigen-specific clonotypes by comparing peptide-stimulated wells against reference wells and other culture wells. Positive clones required FDR below 0.05, an odds ratio above 5, and productive frequency above 0.1% in at least two of three replicate wells. A clonotype counted as cross-reactive if it showed significant expansion both in the SARS-CoV-2 spike wells and in at least one common cold coronavirus spike condition. CDR3 homology was assessed with Levenshtein distances (stringdist) and unrooted phylogenetic trees (ape) in R version 3.6.1. In-frame beta chains were kept once TCRdb had trimmed the public reads at Q25 with fastp and called clones with MiXCR. Every distinct CDR3 protein forms one entry, paired with its most common genes and DNA. TCRdb's processing, not the authors' own work, is the source of the V and J calls. The sample table records over 4,500 distinct CDR3 sequences; around 28% of these occur just once. Of the sample, about 38% falls within the top ten clones.

CDR1 and CDR2, looked up from the germline V gene, are MNHNS and SASEGT. CDR3 length: 15 amino acids, cysteine to phenylalanine. Only the CDR3 part of the read is kept: 45 bases, read in frame from the first base. V and J are trimmed by 5 bases and 5 bases, and the gene matches miss 9 bases of the junction. The sequence was obtained from a human donor in good health. What was sequenced was CD4+ T cells from blood, cultured in vitro. The V and J segments used are TRBV6-1 and TRBJ1-1, with 9 central nucleotides matching TRBD1. The CDR3 region reads CASSKQGAEGTEAFF. The sequence in DNA is TGTGCCAGCAGTAAACAGGGGGCGGAGGGGACTGAAGCTTTCTTT.